The 26 T cell receptor beta chains below all came from one sample that was sequenced in a study of blood T cell repertoires in COVID-19. TCRdb keeps only in-frame clones here, not all; method: immunoSEQ multiplex PCR. The sample holds 120,000 or so clones, 80% seen once. Sequenced sample: peripheral blood. These TCRs come from a man in his sixties with active or convalescent COVID-19.

This chain connects TRBV18 to TRBJ2-2, with TRBD1 identical over 8 bases. Trimming at V came to 1 base and at J to 5 bases, leaving 6 bases not matched to a gene. Germline lookup yields CDR1 KGHSH and CDR2 LQKENI. This CDR3 contains 16 residues. The CDR3 reads CASSPLQDRATGELFF. The CDR3 region has the DNA TGTGCCAGCTCACCACTCCAGGACAGGGCGACCGGGGAGCTGTTTTTT.

V and J are TRBV6-5 and TRBJ2-5; 11 positions agree with TRBD1. The germline CDR1 and CDR2 sequences are MNHEY and SVGAGI. The trim removed 6 bases at V and 7 bases at J, leaving 7 bases unmatched. This CDR3 region has 14 residues. The CDR3: CASSRDRGTATQYF. The CDR3 nucleotides are TGTGCCAGCAGCCGGGACAGGGGGACGGCGACCCAGTACTTC.

CDR3 coding DNA: TGTGCCTCCGCGGGAGATGGAGAGACCCAGTACTTC. This translates into CASAGDGETQYF. The chain links TRBV30 to TRBJ2-5, with TRBD2 matching over 7 bases. This CDR3 is built from 12 residues. Germline assignment: CDR1 GTSNPN and CDR2 SVGIG (reference sequence). V lost 7 bases and J lost 4; bases outside the gene matches: 6. The full variable domain, rest sourced from reference TRBV30 and TRBJ2-5, is SQTIHQWPATLVQPVGSPLSLECTVEGTSNPNLYWYRQAAGRGLQLLFYSVGIGQISSEVPQNLSASRPQDRQFILSSKKLLLSDSGFYLCASAGDGETQYFGPGTRLLVL.

The chain couples TRBV9 to TRBJ2-3; TRBD1 might be the D (6 bases). CDR1 is SGDLS and CDR2 is YYNGEE in the germline V gene. V lost 6 bases and J lost 4, with 18 bases in between. The CDR3 covers 15 residues. This chain's CDR3 is CASTVGQGIADTQYF. In DNA, the CDR3 is TGTGCCAGCACCGTCGGTCAGGGGATAGCAGATACGCAGTATTTT.

The gene calls are TRBV5-1 and TRBJ1-4, with D perhaps matching TRBD1 (5 bases). The germline V gene encodes CDR1 SGHRS and CDR2 YFSETQ. Trimming stripped 1 base from V and 1 base from J, with 14 bases between. The length of the CDR3 is 17 residues. The DNA for the CDR3 is TGCGCCAGCAGCTTGTCTCGCGGGGGGATAACTAATGAAAAACTGTTTTTT. This sequence encodes CASSLSRGGITNEKLFF.

The chain uses TRBV28 and TRBJ1-2, with D maybe TRBD1 (6 bases). The CDR3 has 12 residues. The V end lost 6 bases, the J end lost 7 bases, and 12 bases lay between the germline ends. Germline V gene data show CDR1 as MDHEN and CDR2 as SYDVKM. CDR3 sequence: CASRRRGSGYTF. The CDR3 region has the DNA TGTGCCAGCAGGCGCAGGGGCTCTGGCTACACCTTC.

J is TRBJ2-3 and V is TRBV5-5; 10 nucleotides align to TRBD1. This CDR3 region has 15 residues. CDR1 SGHKS and CDR2 YYEKEE come from the germline V gene (reference sequence). Trimming cost V 4 bases and J 6 bases; bases outside gene matches: 8. CDR3 bases: TGTGCCAGCAGCGCGGAGGGACAGGGGCTGGATACGCAGTATTTT. It codes for CASSAEGQGLDTQYF.

A single count supports this clone. The chain combines TRBV28 with TRBJ1-2, with TRBD1 identical over 7 bases. Germline CDR1 reads MDHEN; CDR2 reads SYDVKM. Trimming removed 7 bases from V and 3 bases from J; junction bases left unmatched: 11. The CDR3 runs to 15 residues. CDR3 sequence: CASIPEGQTYYGYTF. Here the CDR3 DNA reads TGTGCCAGCATTCCTGAGGGACAGACTTACTATGGCTACACCTTC.

J is TRBJ2-3 and V is TRBV6-2 or TRBV6-3; 10 nucleotides line up with TRBD2. CDR1 is MNHEY and CDR2 is SVGEGT in the germline V gene. CDR3 size: 16 residues. The V segment lost 6 bases and the J segment 4 bases; nucleotides outside the gene matches: 10. CDR3 coding DNA: TGTGCCAGCAGCAGGAGCGGGAGGGCCGGGGCAGATACGCAGTATTTT. This codes for CASSRSGRAGADTQYF.

The rearrangement joins TRBV4-3 to TRBJ2-7; unclear D gene. Trimming removed 0 bases at V and 4 bases at J, with 7 bases between. Germline CDR1 is LGHNA and CDR2 is YSLEER. The CDR3 extends over 13 amino acids. This CDR3 is CASSQEPGYEQYF. CDR3 DNA sequence: TGCGCCAGCAGCCAAGAGCCCGGGTACGAGCAGTACTTC.

The sample holds one count of this clone. CDR3 amino acids: CATSDLHRGRGETQYF. CDR3 in DNA: TGTGCCACCAGTGATTTGCACAGGGGGCGCGGGGAGACCCAGTACTTC. The chain is built from TRBV24-1 and TRBJ2-5; TRBD1 aligns across 9 bases. V shed 0 bases and J 5 bases; nucleotides not matched to a gene: 6. Germline loops: CDR1 KGHDR, CDR2 SFDVKD. The CDR3 has 16 amino acids.

In DNA, the CDR3 is TGTGCCTTAAGAGCGGTACATGGCGACAATGAGCAGTTCTTC. Its translation: CALRAVHGDNEQFF. This chain joins TRBV30 and TRBJ2-1; the D gene is possibly TRBD2 (5 bases). This CDR3 contains 14 residues. CDR1 is GTSNPN and CDR2 is SVGIG in the germline V gene (reference sequence). The germline V and J ends were trimmed by 7 bases and 5 bases, with 18 bases remaining between them.

The CDR3 loop reads CASSPTSAGSFYEQYF. Here the CDR3 DNA reads TGTGCCAGCTCACCGACCAGTGCGGGATCTTTCTACGAGCAGTACTTC. V and J are TRBV18 and TRBJ2-7, with D perhaps TRBD2 (6 bases). There are 16 residues in the CDR3. V shed 3 bases and J shed 3 bases, with 18 bases lying between them. Germline CDR1 and CDR2: KGHSH and LQKENI. The variable domain in full, completed from reference TRBV18 and TRBJ2-7, reads NAGVMQNPRHLVRRRGQEARLRCSPMKGHSHVYWYRQLPEEGLKFMVYLQKENIIDESGMPKERFSAEFPKEGPSILRIQQVVRGDSAAYFCASSPTSAGSFYEQYFGPGTRLTVT.

The chain recombines TRBV3-1 (or the pseudogene TRBV3-2) with TRBJ1-4; the D is unclear. The germline gives CDR1 LGHDT, CDR2 YNNKEL (reference sequence). V was trimmed by 3 bases and J by 7 bases, leaving 12 bases between them. The CDR3 length is 14 residues. CDR3 amino acids: CASSHLASSEKLFF. CDR3 coding DNA: TGTGCCAGCAGCCACTTAGCGAGTAGTGAAAAACTGTTTTTT.

V is TRBV6-5 and J is TRBJ2-7; 10 positions match TRBD1. This CDR3 region has 13 residues. From germline, CDR1 is MNHEY and CDR2 SVGAGI. V shed 4 bases and J 7 bases; nucleotides not matched to a gene: 4. The CDR3 DNA reads TGTGCCAGCAGTTCGACAGGGGGCGGGGAGCAGTACTTC. As protein: CASSSTGGGEQYF.

V usage is TRBV28 and J usage is TRBJ1-1, with 10 bases identical to TRBD1. V lost 4 bases, J lost 5 bases, and 4 bases stayed unmatched. The CDR3 covers 14 residues. Germline CDR1 reads MDHEN; CDR2 reads SYDVKM. CDR3 coding DNA: TGTGCCAGCAGTTGGGACAGGGGAGGTACTGAAGCTTTCTTT. Translated: CASSWDRGGTEAFF.

V usage is TRBV24-1 and J usage is TRBJ1-6; weak D call: TRBD1 (6 bases). The CDR3 is made up of 14 amino acids. Germline values: CDR1 KGHDR, CDR2 SFDVKD. V shed 9 bases and J shed 7 bases, with 15 bases lying between them. As DNA, the CDR3 is TGTGCCACCCACTCCGGCAGGGGCAATTCACCCCTCCACTTT. Translation gives CATHSGRGNSPLHF.

J is TRBJ2-2 and V is TRBV7-7; D is possibly TRBD2 (6 bases). The germline V gene has CDR1 SSHAT and CDR2 FNYEAQ (reference sequence). This CDR3 spans 15 amino acids. V was trimmed by 5 bases and J by 1 base, leaving 11 bases between them. The CDR3 is CASSAGPRNTGELFF. The CDR3 bases are TGTGCCAGCAGCGCGGGACCTAGGAACACCGGGGAGCTGTTTTTT.

The chain uses TRBV28 and TRBJ2-5; 9 bases are shared with TRBD1. Germline assignment: CDR1 MDHEN and CDR2 SYDVKM. J lost 4 bases, V lost 5 bases, and 8 bases had no gene match. There are 15 residues in the CDR3. The CDR3 reads CASSPRRQGGETQYF. CDR3 DNA: TGTGCCAGCAGTCCCCGTCGACAGGGGGGAGAGACCCAGTACTTC.

This chain uses TRBV12-3 or TRBV12-4 with TRBJ2-7, with 10 positions matching TRBD2. The CDR3 contains 13 residues. Germline trimming cut 6 bases from V and 5 bases from J; bases unmatched to any gene: 4. This CDR3 reads CASSTGLAHEQYF. The CDR3 DNA sequence: TGTGCCAGCAGCACGGGACTAGCGCACGAGCAGTACTTC.

The V call is TRBV28, the J call TRBJ1-2; 8 bases agree with TRBD1. CDR3 length: 15 amino acids. Germline loops: CDR1 MDHEN, CDR2 SYDVKM. J lost 7 bases, V lost 0 bases, and 7 bases had no gene match. CDR3 in DNA: TGTGCCAGCAGTTTATGGCGGCAGGGGGCTGCTGGCTACACCTTC. Translating it yields CASSLWRQGAAGYTF.

The rearrangement uses TRBV19 and TRBJ2-1, with D perhaps TRBD2 (5 bases). V was shortened by 0 bases and J by 8 bases, with 14 bases between the two germline ends. The CDR3 runs 15 residues. From germline, CDR1 is LNHDA and CDR2 SQIVND (reference sequence). Here the CDR3 reads CASSIDRTSGDEQFF. The DNA for the CDR3 is TGTGCCAGTAGTATAGACAGGACTTCCGGGGATGAGCAGTTCTTC.

The gene calls are TRBV4-1 and TRBJ1-1; D unclear. Germline V gene lookup returns CDR1 MGHRA and CDR2 YSYEKL. The CDR3 is 15 amino acids. The V and J ends lost 1 base and 3 bases respectively, with 12 bases between them. CDR3 amino acids: CASSQGRGGHTEAFF. The DNA of the CDR3 is TGCGCCAGCAGCCAAGGAAGAGGAGGGCACACTGAAGCTTTCTTT.

This rearrangement joins TRBV7-2 to TRBJ2-1; 7 positions agree with TRBD2. The V gene end was trimmed by 0 bases and the J gene end by 6 bases; junction bases not matched to a gene: 2. This CDR3 is built from 14 residues. Per germline, CDR1 SGHTA and CDR2 FQGNSA. The CDR3 nucleotides are TGTGCCAGCAGCTTAGCGGGAGGGCCCAATGAGCAGTTCTTC. Encoded protein: CASSLAGGPNEQFF. Variable domain in full (rest from reference TRBV7-2 and TRBJ2-1): GAGVSQSPSNKVTEKGKDVELRCDPISGHTALYWYRQSLGQGLEFLIYFQGNSAPDKSGLPSDRFSAERTGGSVSTLTIQRTQQEDSAVYLCASSLAGGPNEQFFGPGTRLTVL.

This chain joins TRBV7-9 and TRBJ2-2, with no clear D. CDR1 and CDR2 from the germline V gene are SEHNR and FQNEAQ (reference sequence). This CDR3 comprises 12 residues. The V end lost 0 bases, the J end lost 7 bases, and 3 bases lay between the germline ends. Written as DNA, the CDR3 is TGTGCCAGCAGCTTAGCCGGCGGGGAGCTGTTTTTT. Translation gives CASSLAGGELFF.

The chain joins TRBV10-3 to TRBJ2-2; 12 bases align to TRBD2. After removal of 4 bases from V and 7 bases from J, the junction contained 4 bases not matched to a gene. Germline lookup yields CDR1 ENHRY and CDR2 SYGVKD. CDR3 size: 15 residues. CDR3 in DNA: TGTGCCATCAGTGGGACTAGCGGGACGGGCGGGGAGCTGTTTTTT. Translating it yields CAISGTSGTGGELFF.